This T cell receptor beta chain was obtained from a study of graft-versus-host responses after intestinal transplantation. About the research overall: After anti-thymocyte globulin induction, recipients took tacrolimus and steroids for three to four years. Findings and caveats of the study: GvH clone levels peaked in circulation, and this peak was associated with early post-transplant HvG declines. The recipient marrow held GvH clones, and some of them showed up first in ileum or blood.

Points on this clone: No antigen is known for it.

The CDR3 has 16 residues. The germline V and J ends were trimmed by 0 bases and 0 bases, with 12 bases remaining between them. Germline V CDR1 and CDR2: SGDLS, YYNGEE. Profiled with immunoSEQ multiplex PCR; TCRdb holds only in-frame clones, not every one. The repertoire includes some 110,000 clones, approximately 90% of them detected once, and under 0.2% sits in the top ten. The chain employs TRBV9 and TRBJ1-2, with D tentatively TRBD1 (6 bases). The sequencing used unstimulated CD4+ T cells sorted from spleen or lymph node cells, collected before intestinal transplant. The clonotype comes from a human donor who received an intestinal transplant. The CDR3 coding sequence is TGTGCCAGCAGCGTAGACACCCGGGACACTAACTATGGCTACACCTTC. Residues: CASSVDTRDTNYGYTF.